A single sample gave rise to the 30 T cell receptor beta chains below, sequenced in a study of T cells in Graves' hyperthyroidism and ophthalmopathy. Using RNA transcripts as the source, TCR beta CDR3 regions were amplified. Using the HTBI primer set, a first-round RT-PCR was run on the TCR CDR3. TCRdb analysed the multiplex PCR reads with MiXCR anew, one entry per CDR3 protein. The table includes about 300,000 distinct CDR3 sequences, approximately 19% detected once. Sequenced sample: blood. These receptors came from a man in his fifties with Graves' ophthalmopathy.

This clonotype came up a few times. The CDR3: CASRATRTRDTQYF. The CDR3 region has the DNA TGTGCCAGCAGGGCGACAAGAACACGAGATACGCAGTATTTT. The chain couples TRBV6-1 to TRBJ2-3; no clear D gene. This CDR3 comprises 14 residues. Between the trimmed V and J ends, which lost 6 bases and 5 bases, there was a span of 15 bases. Germline lookup yields CDR1 MNHNS and CDR2 SASEGT.

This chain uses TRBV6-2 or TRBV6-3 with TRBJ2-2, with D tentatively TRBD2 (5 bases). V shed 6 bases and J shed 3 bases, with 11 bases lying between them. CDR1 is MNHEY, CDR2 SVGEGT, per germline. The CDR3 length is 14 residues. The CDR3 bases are TGTGCCAGCAGGGAGGACCGGGACACCGGGGAGCTGTTTTTT. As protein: CASREDRDTGELFF.

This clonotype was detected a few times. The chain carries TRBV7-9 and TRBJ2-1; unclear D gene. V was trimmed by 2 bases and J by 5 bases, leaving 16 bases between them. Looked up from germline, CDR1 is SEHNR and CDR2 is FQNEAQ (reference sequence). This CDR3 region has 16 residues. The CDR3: CASSLTRPTPNNEQFF. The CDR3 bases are TGTGCCAGCAGCTTAACCCGGCCCACACCCAACAATGAGCAGTTCTTC.

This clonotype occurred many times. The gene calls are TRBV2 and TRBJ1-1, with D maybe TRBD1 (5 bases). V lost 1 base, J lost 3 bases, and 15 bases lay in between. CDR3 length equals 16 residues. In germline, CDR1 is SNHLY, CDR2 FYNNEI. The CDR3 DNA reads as TGTGCCAGCAGTGAAGGCCCGGGAGGGGCGTACACTGAAGCTTTCTTT. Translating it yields CASSEGPGGAYTEAFF.

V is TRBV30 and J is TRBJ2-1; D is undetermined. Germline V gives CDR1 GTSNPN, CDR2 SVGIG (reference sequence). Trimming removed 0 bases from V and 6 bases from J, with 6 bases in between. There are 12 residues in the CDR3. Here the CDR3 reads CAWSVLVNEQFF. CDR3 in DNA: TGTGCCTGGAGTGTACTGGTCAATGAGCAGTTCTTC.

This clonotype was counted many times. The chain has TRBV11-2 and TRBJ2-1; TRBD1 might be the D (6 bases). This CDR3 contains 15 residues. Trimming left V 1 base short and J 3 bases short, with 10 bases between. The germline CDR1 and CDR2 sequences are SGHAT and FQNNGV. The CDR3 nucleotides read TGTGCCAGCAGCTTAGGGAGACAGGTCTACAATGAGCAGTTCTTC. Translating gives CASSLGRQVYNEQFF.

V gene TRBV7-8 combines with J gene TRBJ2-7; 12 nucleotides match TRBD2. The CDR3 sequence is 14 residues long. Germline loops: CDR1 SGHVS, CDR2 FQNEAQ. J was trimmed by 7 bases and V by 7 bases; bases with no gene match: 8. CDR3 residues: CASNRLAGESEQYF. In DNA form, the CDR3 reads TGTGCCAGCAACCGACTAGCGGGAGAAAGTGAGCAGTACTTC. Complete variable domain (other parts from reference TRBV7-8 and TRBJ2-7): GAGVSQSPRYKVAKRGQDVALRCDPISGHVSLFWYQQALGQGPEFLTYFQNEAQLDKSGLPSDRFFAERPEGSVSTLKIQRTQQEDSAVYLCASNRLAGESEQYFGPGTRLTVT.

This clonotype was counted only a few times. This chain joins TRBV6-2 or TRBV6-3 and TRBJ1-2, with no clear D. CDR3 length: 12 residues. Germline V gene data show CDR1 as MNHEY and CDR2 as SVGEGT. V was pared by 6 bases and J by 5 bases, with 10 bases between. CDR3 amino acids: CASREGSYGYTF. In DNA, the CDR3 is TGTGCCAGCAGGGAGGGTAGTTATGGCTACACCTTC.

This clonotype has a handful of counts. The CDR3 reads CASSLAASLSTDTQYF. In DNA, the CDR3 is TGTGCCAGCAGCTTAGCGGCTAGCCTAAGCACAGATACGCAGTATTTT. V and J are TRBV7-3 and TRBJ2-3, with D possibly TRBD2 on 5 matching bases. Trimming took off 2 bases at V and 0 bases at J, with 12 bases between the two ends. The CDR3 contains 16 residues. Per the germline V gene, CDR1 is SGHTA and CDR2 is FQGTGA.

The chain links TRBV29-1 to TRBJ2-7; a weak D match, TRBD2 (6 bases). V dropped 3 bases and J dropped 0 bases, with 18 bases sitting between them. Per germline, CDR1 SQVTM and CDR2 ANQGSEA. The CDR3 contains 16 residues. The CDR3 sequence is CSVEGVEEEGSYEQYF. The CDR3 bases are TGCAGCGTTGAGGGGGTTGAAGAGGAGGGCTCCTACGAGCAGTACTTC.

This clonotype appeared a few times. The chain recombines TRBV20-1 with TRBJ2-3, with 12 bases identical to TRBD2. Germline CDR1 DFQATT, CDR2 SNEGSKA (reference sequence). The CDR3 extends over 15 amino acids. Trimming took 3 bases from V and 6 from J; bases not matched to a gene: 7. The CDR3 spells CSASASSGRGDTQYF. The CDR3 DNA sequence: TGCAGTGCTAGTGCTTCTAGCGGGAGGGGGGATACGCAGTATTTT.

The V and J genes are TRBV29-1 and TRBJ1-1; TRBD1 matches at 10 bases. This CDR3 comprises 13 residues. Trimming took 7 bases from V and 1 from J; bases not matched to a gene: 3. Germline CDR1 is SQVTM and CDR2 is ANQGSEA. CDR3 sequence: CSARTGGNTEAFF. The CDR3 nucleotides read TGCAGCGCGAGGACAGGGGGGAACACTGAAGCTTTCTTT.

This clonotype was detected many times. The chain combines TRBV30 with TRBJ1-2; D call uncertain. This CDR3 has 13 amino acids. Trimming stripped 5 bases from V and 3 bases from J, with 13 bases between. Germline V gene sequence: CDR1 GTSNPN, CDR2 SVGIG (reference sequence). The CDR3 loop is CAWAENEYYGYTF. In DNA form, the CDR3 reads TGTGCCTGGGCCGAGAATGAGTACTATGGCTACACCTTC.

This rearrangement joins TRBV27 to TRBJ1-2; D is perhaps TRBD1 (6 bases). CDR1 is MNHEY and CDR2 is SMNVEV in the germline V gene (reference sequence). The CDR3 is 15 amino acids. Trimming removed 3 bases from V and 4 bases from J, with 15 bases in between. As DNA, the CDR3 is TGTGCCAGCAGTTTCGCAACAGGGAGGGGCTATGGCTACACCTTC. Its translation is CASSFATGRGYGYTF.

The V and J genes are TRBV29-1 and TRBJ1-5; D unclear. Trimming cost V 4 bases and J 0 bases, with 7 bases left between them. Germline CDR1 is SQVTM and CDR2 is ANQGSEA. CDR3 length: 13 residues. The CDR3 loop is CSVALRSNQPQHF. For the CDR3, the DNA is TGCAGCGTTGCCCTCCGTAGCAATCAGCCCCAGCATTTT.

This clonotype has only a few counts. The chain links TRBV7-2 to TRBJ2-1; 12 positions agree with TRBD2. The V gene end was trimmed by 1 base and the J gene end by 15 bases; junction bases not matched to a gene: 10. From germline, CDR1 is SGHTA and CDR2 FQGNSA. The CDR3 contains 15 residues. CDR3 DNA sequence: TGTGCCAGCAGCTTAGGGGGAGGGCTAGCGGGAGGGCTGTTCTTC. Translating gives CASSLGGGLAGGLFF. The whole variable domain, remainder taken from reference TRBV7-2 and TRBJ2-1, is GAGVSQSPSNKVTEKGKDVELRCDPISGHTALYWYRQSLGQGLEFLIYFQGNSAPDKSGLPSDRFSAERTGGSVSTLTIQRTQQEDSAVYLCASSLGGGLAGGLFFGPGTRLTVL.

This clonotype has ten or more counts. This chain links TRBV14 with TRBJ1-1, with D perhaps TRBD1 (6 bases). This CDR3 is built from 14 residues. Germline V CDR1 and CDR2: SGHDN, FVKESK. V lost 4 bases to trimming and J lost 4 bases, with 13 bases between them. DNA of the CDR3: TGTGCCAGCAGCCCGGGGGCTGGTGGCACTGAAGCTTTCTTT. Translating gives CASSPGAGGTEAFF.

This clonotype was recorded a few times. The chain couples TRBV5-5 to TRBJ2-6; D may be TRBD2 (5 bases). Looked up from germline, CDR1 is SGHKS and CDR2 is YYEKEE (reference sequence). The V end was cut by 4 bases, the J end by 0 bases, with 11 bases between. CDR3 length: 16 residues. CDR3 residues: CASSPPSISGANVLTF. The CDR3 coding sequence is TGTGCCAGCAGCCCCCCTAGCATCTCTGGGGCCAACGTCCTGACTTTC. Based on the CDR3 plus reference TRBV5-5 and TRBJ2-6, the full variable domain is DAGVTQSPTHLIKTRGQQVTLRCSPISGHKSVSWYQQVLGQGPQFIFQYYEKEERGRGNFPDRFSARQFPNYSSELNVNALLLGDSALYLCASSPPSISGANVLTFGAGSRLTVL.

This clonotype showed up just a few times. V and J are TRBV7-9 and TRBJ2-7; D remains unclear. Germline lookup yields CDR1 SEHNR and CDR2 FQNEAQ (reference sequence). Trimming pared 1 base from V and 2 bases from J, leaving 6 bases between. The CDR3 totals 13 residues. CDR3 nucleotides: TGTGCCAGCAGCTTAGAGAACCCCTACGAGCAGTACTTC. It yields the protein CASSLENPYEQYF.

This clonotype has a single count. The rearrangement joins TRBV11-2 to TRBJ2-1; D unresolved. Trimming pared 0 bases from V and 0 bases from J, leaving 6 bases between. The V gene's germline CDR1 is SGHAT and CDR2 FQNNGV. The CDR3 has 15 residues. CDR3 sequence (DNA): TGTGCCAGCAGCTTAGAGGCCAGCTCCTACAATGAGCAGTTCTTC. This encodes CASSLEASSYNEQFF.

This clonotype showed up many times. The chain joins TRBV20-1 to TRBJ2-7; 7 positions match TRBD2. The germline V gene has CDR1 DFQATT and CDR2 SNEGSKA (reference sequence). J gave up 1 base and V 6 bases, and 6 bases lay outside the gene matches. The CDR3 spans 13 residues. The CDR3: CSAERGDSYEQYF. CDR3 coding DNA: TGCAGTGCAGAACGGGGGGATTCCTACGAGCAGTACTTC.

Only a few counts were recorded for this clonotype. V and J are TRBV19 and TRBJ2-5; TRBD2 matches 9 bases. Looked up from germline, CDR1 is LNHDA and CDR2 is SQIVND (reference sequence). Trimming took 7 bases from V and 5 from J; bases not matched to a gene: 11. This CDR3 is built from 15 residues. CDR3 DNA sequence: TGTGCCAGTAAAGGCCTCGCTAGCGGGACTGAGACCCAGTACTTC. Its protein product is CASKGLASGTETQYF.

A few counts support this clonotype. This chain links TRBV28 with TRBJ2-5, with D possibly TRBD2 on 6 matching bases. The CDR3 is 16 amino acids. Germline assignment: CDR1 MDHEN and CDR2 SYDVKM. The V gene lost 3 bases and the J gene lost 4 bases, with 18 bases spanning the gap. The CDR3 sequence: CASSLSRGTPGETQYF. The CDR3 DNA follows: TGTGCCAGCAGTTTGAGCCGCGGGACTCCTGGAGAGACCCAGTACTTC.

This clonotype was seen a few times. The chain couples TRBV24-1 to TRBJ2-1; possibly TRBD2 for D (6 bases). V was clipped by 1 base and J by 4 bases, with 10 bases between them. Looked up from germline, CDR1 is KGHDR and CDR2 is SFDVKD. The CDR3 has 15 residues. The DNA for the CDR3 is TGTGCCACCAGTGATTTTGGCGGGACGTACAATGAGCAGTTCTTC. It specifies CATSDFGGTYNEQFF.

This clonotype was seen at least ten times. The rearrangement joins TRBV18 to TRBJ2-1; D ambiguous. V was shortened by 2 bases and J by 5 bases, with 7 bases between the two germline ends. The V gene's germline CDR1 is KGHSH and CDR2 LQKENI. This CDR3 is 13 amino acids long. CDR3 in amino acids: CASSPNTHNEQFF. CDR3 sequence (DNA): TGTGCCAGCTCACCAAACACTCACAATGAGCAGTTCTTC.

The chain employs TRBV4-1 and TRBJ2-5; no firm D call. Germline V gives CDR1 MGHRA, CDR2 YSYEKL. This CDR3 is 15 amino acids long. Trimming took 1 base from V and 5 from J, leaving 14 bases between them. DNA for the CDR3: TGCGCCAGCAGCCAAGGATCCTTCCAAGTTGAGACCCAGTACTTC. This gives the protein CASSQGSFQVETQYF.

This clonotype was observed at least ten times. The CDR3 region has the DNA TGTGCCAGCAGGGCCCGGGGCCTGGGAGGCTACACCTTC. This gives the protein CASRARGLGGYTF. The chain has TRBV3-1 and TRBJ1-2, with D possibly being TRBD1 (5 bases). CDR1 is LGHDT and CDR2 is YNNKEL in the germline V gene (reference sequence). V was trimmed by 6 bases and J by 8 bases, leaving 16 bases between them. The CDR3 spans 13 residues.

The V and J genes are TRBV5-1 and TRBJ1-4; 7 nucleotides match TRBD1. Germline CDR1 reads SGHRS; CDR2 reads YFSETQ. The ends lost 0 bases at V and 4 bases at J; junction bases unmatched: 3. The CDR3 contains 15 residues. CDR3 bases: TGCGCCAGCAGCTTGGGGGACAGTTTTAATGAAAAACTGTTTTTT. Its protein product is CASSLGDSFNEKLFF. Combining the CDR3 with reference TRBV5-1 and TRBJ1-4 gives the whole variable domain KAGVTQTPRYLIKTRGQQVTLSCSPISGHRSVSWYQQTPGQGLQFLFEYFSETQRNKGNFPGRFSGRQFSNSRSEMNVSTLELGDSALYLCASSLGDSFNEKLFFGSGTQLSVL.

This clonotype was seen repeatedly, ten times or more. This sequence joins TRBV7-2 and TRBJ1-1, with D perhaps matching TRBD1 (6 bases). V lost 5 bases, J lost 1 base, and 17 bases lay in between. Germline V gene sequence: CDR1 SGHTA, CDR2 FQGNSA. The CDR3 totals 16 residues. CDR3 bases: TGTGCCAGCAGCCACGGGGGCAGGGGCAGGAACACTGAAGCTTTCTTT. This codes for CASSHGGRGRNTEAFF.

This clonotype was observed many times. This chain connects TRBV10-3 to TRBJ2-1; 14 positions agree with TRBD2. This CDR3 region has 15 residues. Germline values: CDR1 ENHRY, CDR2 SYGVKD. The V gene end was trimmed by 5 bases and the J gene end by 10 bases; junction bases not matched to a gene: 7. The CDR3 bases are TGTGCCATCAGTACCGGGACTAGCGGGAGAGGCGAGCAGTTCTTC. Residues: CAISTGTSGRGEQFF.